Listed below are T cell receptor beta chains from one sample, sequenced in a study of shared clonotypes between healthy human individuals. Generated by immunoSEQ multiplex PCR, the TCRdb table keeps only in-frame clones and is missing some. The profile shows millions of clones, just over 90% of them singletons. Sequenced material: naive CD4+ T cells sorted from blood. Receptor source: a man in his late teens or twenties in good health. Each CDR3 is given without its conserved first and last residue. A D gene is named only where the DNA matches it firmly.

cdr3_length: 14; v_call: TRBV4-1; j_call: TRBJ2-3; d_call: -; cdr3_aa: ASSQGRQVSTDTQY
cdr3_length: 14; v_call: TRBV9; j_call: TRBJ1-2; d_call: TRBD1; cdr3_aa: ASSVAGTGGASGYT
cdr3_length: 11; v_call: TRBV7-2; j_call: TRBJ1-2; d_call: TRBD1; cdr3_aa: ASSQGQGYGYT
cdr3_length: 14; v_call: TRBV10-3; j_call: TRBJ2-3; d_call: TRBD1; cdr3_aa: AISPGTGQFTDTQY
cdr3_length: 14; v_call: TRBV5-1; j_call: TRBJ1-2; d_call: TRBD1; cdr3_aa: ASSLEEGALDYGYT
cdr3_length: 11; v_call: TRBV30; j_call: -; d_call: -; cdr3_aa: AWSVHGRYEQY
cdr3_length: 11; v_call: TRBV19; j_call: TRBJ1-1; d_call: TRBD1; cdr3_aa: ATDLNRGQAAF
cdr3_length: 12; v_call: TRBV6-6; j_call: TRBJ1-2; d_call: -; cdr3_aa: ASSSLDRNYGYT
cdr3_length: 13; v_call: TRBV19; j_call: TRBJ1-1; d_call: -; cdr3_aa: ASSSRTRRDTEAF
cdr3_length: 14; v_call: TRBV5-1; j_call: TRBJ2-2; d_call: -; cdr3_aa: ASKRDPQGNTGELF
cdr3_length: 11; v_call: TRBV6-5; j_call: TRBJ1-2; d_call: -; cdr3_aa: ASSPAKYYGYT
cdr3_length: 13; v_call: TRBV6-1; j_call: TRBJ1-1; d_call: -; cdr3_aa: ASSRGPGSGTEAF
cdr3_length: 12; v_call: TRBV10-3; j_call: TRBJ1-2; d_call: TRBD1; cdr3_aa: AIGQGALGYGYT
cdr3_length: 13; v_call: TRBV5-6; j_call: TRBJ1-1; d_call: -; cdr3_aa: ASSWGQTGLTEAF
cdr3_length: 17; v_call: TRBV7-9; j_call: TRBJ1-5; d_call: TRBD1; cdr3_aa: ASSLVLKQGIGDNQPQH
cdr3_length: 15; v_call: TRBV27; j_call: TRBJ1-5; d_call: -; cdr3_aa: ASSLWGGHRLNQPQH
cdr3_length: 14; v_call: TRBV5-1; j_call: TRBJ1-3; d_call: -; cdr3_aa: ASSLRPVEAGNTIY
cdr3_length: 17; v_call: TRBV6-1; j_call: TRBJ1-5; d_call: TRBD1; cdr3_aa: ASSEARQGSAYSNQPQH
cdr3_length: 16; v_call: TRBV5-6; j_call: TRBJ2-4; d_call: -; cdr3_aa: ASSKDIGWALAKNIQY
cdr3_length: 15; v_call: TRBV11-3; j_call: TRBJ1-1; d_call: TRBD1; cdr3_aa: ASSSLARDRVNTEAF
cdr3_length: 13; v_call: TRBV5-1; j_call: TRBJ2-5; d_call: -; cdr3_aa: ASSFSGVSQETQY
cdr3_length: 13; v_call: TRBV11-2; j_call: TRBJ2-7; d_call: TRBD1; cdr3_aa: ASSSNVGRGYEQY
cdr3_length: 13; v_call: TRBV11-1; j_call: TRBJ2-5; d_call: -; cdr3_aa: ASSLGREERETQY
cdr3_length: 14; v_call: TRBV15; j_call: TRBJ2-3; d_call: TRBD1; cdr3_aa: ATSTTWTGYTDTQY
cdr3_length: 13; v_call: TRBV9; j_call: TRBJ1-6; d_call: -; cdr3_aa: ASSPGRVNNSPLH
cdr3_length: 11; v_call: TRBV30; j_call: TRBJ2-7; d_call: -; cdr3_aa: AGNQGWTYEQY
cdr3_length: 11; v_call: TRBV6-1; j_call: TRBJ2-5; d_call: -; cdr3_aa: ALRGGNQETQY
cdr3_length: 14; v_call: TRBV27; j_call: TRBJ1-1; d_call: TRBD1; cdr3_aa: ASTSLGGGQNTEAF
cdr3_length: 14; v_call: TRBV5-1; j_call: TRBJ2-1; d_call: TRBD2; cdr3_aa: ASSLGLAGGKNEQF
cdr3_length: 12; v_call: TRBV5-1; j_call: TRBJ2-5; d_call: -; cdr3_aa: ASRWGWGQETQY
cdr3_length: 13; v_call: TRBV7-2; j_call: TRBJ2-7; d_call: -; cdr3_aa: ASSLGRAKSYEQY
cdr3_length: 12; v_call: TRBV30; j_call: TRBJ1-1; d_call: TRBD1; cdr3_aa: AWSGGTANTEAF
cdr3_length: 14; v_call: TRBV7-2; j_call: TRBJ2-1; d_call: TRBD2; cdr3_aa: ASSRGGSLSYNEQF
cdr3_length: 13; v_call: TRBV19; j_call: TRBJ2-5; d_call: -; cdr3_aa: ASSIEGIKGETQY
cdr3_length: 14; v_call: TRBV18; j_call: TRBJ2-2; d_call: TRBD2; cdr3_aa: ASSPGTSGSTGELF
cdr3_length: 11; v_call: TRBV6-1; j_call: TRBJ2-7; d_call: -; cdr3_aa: ASFFRIPYEQY
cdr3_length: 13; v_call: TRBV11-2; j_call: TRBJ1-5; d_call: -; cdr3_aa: ASSLDPGGHQPQH
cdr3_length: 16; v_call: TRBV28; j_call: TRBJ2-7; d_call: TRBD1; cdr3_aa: ASSSSSPSGTGGYEQY